This T cell receptor (beta chain) was recorded in a study of blood T cell repertoires in COVID-19. The trim removed 6 bases at V and 2 bases at J, leaving 9 bases unmatched. From germline, CDR1 is SGHAT and CDR2 FQNNGV. This CDR3 is 15 amino acids long. Generated by immunoSEQ multiplex PCR, the TCRdb table keeps only in-frame clones and is missing some. This table holds 150,000 to 200,000 clones, around 81% found once. The sequenced material came from PBMCs or T cells enriched from blood (not recorded which). The V call is TRBV11-2, the J call TRBJ1-2, with TRBD1 matching over 7 bases. This TCR derives from a man aged 35 to 55 who had recovered from COVID-19. The CDR3, as DNA: TGTGCCAGCAGGAAACCGGGACAGCGCAACTATGGCTACACCTTC. It encodes CASRKPGQRNYGYTF. Full variable domain (missing parts from reference TRBV11-2 and TRBJ1-2): EAGVAQSPRYKIIEKRQSVAFWCNPISGHATLYWYQQILGQGPKLLIQFQNNGVVDDSQLPKDRFSAERLKGVDSTLKIQPAKLEDSAVYLCASRKPGQRNYGYTFGSGTRLTVV.